The 8 T cell receptor beta chains reported below all come from one sample, sequenced in a study of blood T cell repertoires in COVID-19. Profiling relied on immunoSEQ multiplex PCR, and the TCRdb table lists in-frame clones only, not all of them. The table includes under 200,000 clones, around 90% detected once. The sequencing sample was made of PBMCs or T cells enriched from blood (not recorded which). Receptors originate from a woman younger than 30 who had recovered from COVID-19.

The rearrangement uses TRBV21-1 and TRBJ1-6; TRBD1, the table's D call, lacks a check against the DNA. TRBV21-1 is shown as a pseudogene. The CDR3 totals 18 residues. The CDR3 sequence: CASSKRHDTSSYNSPLHF. The CDR3 region has the DNA TGTGCCAGCAGCAAAAGACACGATACGAGCTCCTATAATTCACCCCTCCACTTT.

The chain recombines TRBV9 with TRBJ2-5, with 16 bases that match TRBD2. Germline CDR1 SGDLS, CDR2 YYNGEE. J was trimmed by 4 bases and V by 3 bases; bases with no gene match: 9. The CDR3 is made up of 18 amino acids. The CDR3 nucleotides read TGTGCCAGCAGCGCAACCGGGACTAGCGGGGGGGCCGGAGAGACCCAGTACTTC. As protein: CASSATGTSGGAGETQYF.

J is TRBJ2-5 and V is TRBV7-8; 10 nucleotides align to TRBD2. This CDR3 region has 18 residues. The ends lost 5 bases at V and 1 base at J; junction bases unmatched: 13. Germline CDR1 SGHVS, CDR2 FQNEAQ. CDR3 nucleotides: TGTGCCAGCAGCCACTCCCACCTAGCGGGGGACCCCCAAGAGACCCAGTACTTC. Translation: CASSHSHLAGDPQETQYF.

The gene calls are TRBV27 and TRBJ1-5; D gene uncertain. The germline V and J ends were trimmed by 0 bases and 7 bases, with 7 bases remaining between them. This CDR3 comprises 13 residues. Germline lookup yields CDR1 MNHEY and CDR2 SMNVEV (reference sequence). The CDR3 DNA reads TGTGCCAGCAGTTTATCCGGGTTCCAGCCCCAGCATTTT. Translated: CASSLSGFQPQHF.

V is TRBV6-2 or TRBV6-3 and J is TRBJ2-1, with D perhaps matching TRBD2 (6 bases). V was trimmed by 0 bases and J by 3 bases, leaving 9 bases between them. Germline CDR1 is MNHEY and CDR2 is SVGEGT. This CDR3 is 15 amino acids long. The CDR3 region has the DNA TGTGCCAGCAGTTACTCGGCGGGGTACTACAATGAGCAGTTCTTC. This gives the protein CASSYSAGYYNEQFF.

The CDR3 DNA reads as TGCGCCAGCAGCTCTCGGGGGACAGCACGATTACTGGGCTCTGGAAACACCATATATTTT. Protein product: CASSSRGTARLLGSGNTIYF. The rearrangement joins TRBV4-1 to TRBJ1-3; TRBD1 matches 7 bases. This CDR3 comprises 20 residues. Germline V gene lookup returns CDR1 MGHRA and CDR2 YSYEKL. V trimming: 5 bases; J trimming: 0 bases; junction bases outside the gene matches: 19.

The rearrangement joins TRBV18 to TRBJ1-1; weak D call: TRBD1 (6 bases). In germline, CDR1 is KGHSH, CDR2 LQKENI. Trimming took 5 bases from V and 1 from J, leaving 8 bases between them. The CDR3 covers 13 residues. The CDR3 sequence: CASSRQENTEAFF. The CDR3 coding sequence is TGTGCCAGCTCAAGACAGGAGAACACTGAAGCTTTCTTT.

The rearrangement uses TRBV4-2 and TRBJ1-1; D is undetermined. This CDR3 is 17 amino acids long. CDR1 is LGHNA and CDR2 is YNFKEQ in the germline V gene. The V end lost 0 bases, the J end lost 3 bases, and 17 bases lay between the germline ends. This chain's CDR3 is CASSQDSRGRADTEAFF. The CDR3 DNA reads TGTGCCAGCAGCCAAGATTCGAGAGGGCGGGCGGACACTGAAGCTTTCTTT.